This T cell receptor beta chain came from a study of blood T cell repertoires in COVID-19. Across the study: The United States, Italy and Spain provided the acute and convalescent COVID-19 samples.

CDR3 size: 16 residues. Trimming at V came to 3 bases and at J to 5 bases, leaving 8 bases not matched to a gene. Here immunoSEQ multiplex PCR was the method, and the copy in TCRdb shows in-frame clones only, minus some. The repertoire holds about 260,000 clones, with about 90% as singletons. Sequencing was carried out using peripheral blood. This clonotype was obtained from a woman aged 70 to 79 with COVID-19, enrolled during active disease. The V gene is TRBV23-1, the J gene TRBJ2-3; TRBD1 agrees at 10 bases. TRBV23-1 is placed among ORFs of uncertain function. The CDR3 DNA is TGCGCCAGCAGTCACCGCATTGGACAGGGGGTAGATACGCAGTATTTT. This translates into CASSHRIGQGVDTQYF.